The clone carrying this TCR beta chain has at least ten counts. The antigen remains undetermined. This specimen belongs to a study of T cell repertoires in cytomegalovirus infection. Study summary: Indicated by public TCR beta signatures were CMV infection and matching HLA type.

Between the trimmed V and J ends, which lost 2 bases and 1 base, there was a span of 8 bases. Germline CDR1 reads MNHNY; CDR2 reads SVGAGI (reference sequence). CDR3 length: 14 amino acids. One entry per CDR3 protein results from TCRdb running MiXCR on the reads. The data show fewer than 400,000 distinct CDR3 sequences, approximately 18% seen once. Findings and caveats of the study: The ex vivo response showed dominance by HLA-C-restricted CMV-specific TCR beta clonotypes.

The chain combines TRBV6-6 with TRBJ1-1; D gene unclear. Sequencing input: PBMCs. The clonotype comes from a human donor in good health (CMV status not recorded). Some clones in this sample may be carry-over from other donors' samples. The DNA of the CDR3 is TGTGCCAGCAGTTACGAGGCAGCGAACACTGAAGCTTTCTTT. Protein product: CASSYEAANTEAFF.